The 20 T cell receptor beta chains presented below share a single source sample, sequenced in a study of blood T cell repertoires in COVID-19. The method was immunoSEQ multiplex PCR; TCRdb's version includes in-frame clones alone and lacks a portion of them. The sample consists of about 180,000 clones, about 88% of them appearing once. The sample was PBMCs or T cells enriched from blood (not recorded which). Receptors were obtained from a woman aged 18 to 35 who had recovered from COVID-19.

The chain joins TRBV3-1 (or the pseudogene TRBV3-2) to TRBJ2-2, with D unresolved. CDR3 length equals 11 residues. V lost 4 bases, J lost 8 bases, and 5 bases lay in between. Germline loops: CDR1 LGHDT, CDR2 YNNKEL (reference sequence). The CDR3 spells CASSLSGELFF. As DNA, the CDR3 is TGTGCCAGCAGCCTTTCGGGGGAGCTGTTTTTT.

V usage is TRBV19 and J usage is TRBJ2-1, with TRBD2 as a possible D gene (6 bases). Trimming took off 6 bases at V and 4 bases at J, with 13 bases between the two ends. Germline CDR1 is LNHDA and CDR2 is SQIVND (reference sequence). The CDR3 extends over 14 amino acids. The CDR3 DNA sequence: TGTGCCAGTAGACCCGTGGAGGGTTACAATGAGCAGTTCTTC. This gives the protein CASRPVEGYNEQFF.

The chain employs TRBV7-9 and TRBJ2-3; D gene uncertain. Germline V gives CDR1 SEHNR, CDR2 FQNEAQ (reference sequence). V lost 10 bases, J lost 6 bases, and 8 bases lay in between. The CDR3 runs 10 residues. The CDR3 here is CAIASDTQYF. As DNA, the CDR3 is TGTGCCATCGCGTCGGATACGCAGTATTTT. Together with reference TRBV7-9 and TRBJ2-3, the CDR3 gives the full variable domain: DTGVSQNPRHKITKRGQNVTFRCDPISEHNRLYWYRQTLGQGPEFLTYFQNEAQLEKSRLLSDRFSAERPKGSFSTLEIQRTEQGDSAMYLCAIASDTQYFGPGTRLTVL.

This clone appeared once. The genes are TRBV19 and TRBJ2-3; 9 nucleotides align to TRBD1. The CDR3 length is 15 residues. The V and J ends lost 11 bases and 1 base, in that order; junction bases with no gene match: 10. Germline V gene data show CDR1 as LNHDA and CDR2 as SQIVND (reference sequence). CDR3 sequence (DNA): TGTGCCGTCAAGACAGGGGGTCGAGGCACAGATACGCAGTATTTT. Translation gives CAVKTGGRGTDTQYF.

The chain links TRBV15 to TRBJ1-4; TRBD1 aligns across 7 bases. Germline CDR1 LNHNV, CDR2 YYDKDF (reference sequence). The J segment lost 8 bases and the V segment lost 0 bases, leaving 3 bases of the junction unmatched. The CDR3 loop spans 14 amino acids. The CDR3 region has the DNA TGTGCCACCAGCAGAGAGGACAGGCGGGAAAAACTGTTTTTT. Amino acid sequence: CATSREDRREKLFF.

This chain joins TRBV18 and TRBJ1-2; D remains ambiguous. The length of the CDR3 is 13 residues. Trimming stripped 3 bases from V and 2 bases from J, with 7 bases between. Germline lookup yields CDR1 KGHSH and CDR2 LQKENI. The CDR3 spells CASSPAENYGYTF. In DNA form, the CDR3 reads TGTGCCAGCTCACCGGCGGAGAACTATGGCTACACCTTC.

The chain recombines TRBV28 with TRBJ2-4; 8 bases map to TRBD1. Germline lookup yields CDR1 MDHEN and CDR2 SYDVKM. V dropped 8 bases and J dropped 0; count of bases not matched to a gene: 6. The CDR3 contains 15 residues. The CDR3 reads CASGTDRVAKNIQYF. The CDR3 DNA follows: TGTGCCAGCGGAACGGACAGGGTAGCCAAAAACATTCAGTACTTC.

This clone has only one observation. This chain connects TRBV28 to TRBJ2-3, with D perhaps TRBD1 (6 bases). The CDR3 has 15 amino acids. V gave up 5 bases and J gave up 1 base, with 13 bases separating them. The germline V gene has CDR1 MDHEN and CDR2 SYDVKM. CDR3 bases: TGTGCCAGCAGTAGGGGAGAGGGGGGCACAGATACGCAGTATTTT. Translation: CASSRGEGGTDTQYF.

The rearrangement joins TRBV29-1 to TRBJ2-2; 10 nucleotides agree with TRBD2. Per the germline V gene, CDR1 is SQVTM and CDR2 is ANQGSEA. V lost 3 bases, J lost 2 bases, and 6 bases stayed unmatched. The CDR3 runs 16 residues. The chain's CDR3 is CSVELAGALNTGELFF. Written as DNA, the CDR3 is TGCAGCGTTGAGCTAGCGGGGGCCCTTAACACCGGGGAGCTGTTTTTT.

This chain links TRBV25-1 with TRBJ2-1; D remains ambiguous. This CDR3 contains 15 residues. Germline CDR1 MGHDK, CDR2 SYGVNS. The V end lost 2 bases, the J end lost 0 bases, and 8 bases lay between the germline ends. The CDR3 region has the DNA TGTGCCAGCAGTGAAATGGGCAGCTCCTACAATGAGCAGTTCTTC. Translated, it gives CASSEMGSSYNEQFF.

The chain carries TRBV3-1 (or the pseudogene TRBV3-2) and TRBJ1-6; D is ambiguous. The CDR3 extends over 13 amino acids. The V gene's germline CDR1 is LGHDT and CDR2 YNNKEL (reference sequence). Trimming cost V 3 bases and J 9 bases, with 9 bases left between them. The CDR3 sequence: CASSQGSRSPLHF. Written as DNA, the CDR3 is TGTGCCAGCAGCCAGGGGAGTCGTTCACCCCTCCACTTT.

This clone was counted between two and nine times. This chain links TRBV6-1 with TRBJ2-1; perhaps TRBD2 as D (5 bases). The CDR3 is made up of 14 amino acids. The V gene's germline CDR1 is MNHNS and CDR2 SASEGT. The V end lost 1 base, the J end lost 7 bases, and 11 bases lay between the germline ends. The CDR3 region has the DNA TGTGCCAGCAGTGAAGTGAGGGTTCGAAATGAGCAGTTCTTC. This gives the protein CASSEVRVRNEQFF.

With respect to this clone: At one end the junction does not follow the germline gene, possibly because of a read error. The chain uses TRBV7-3 and TRBJ2-1, with 9 bases identical to TRBD2. The CDR3 contains 13 residues. Germline-derived CDR1 and CDR2 are SGHTA and FQGTGA. The chain's CDR3 is CASSSRGSGSVIF. The CDR3 nucleotides are TGTGCCAGCAGCTCCCGAGGTAGCGGGAGTGTAATCTTC.

The chain recombines TRBV18 with TRBJ1-2, with 10 bases fitting TRBD1. With 1 base clipped from V and 5 bases from J, the junction kept 19 bases outside the gene matches. This CDR3 contains 20 residues. Looked up from germline, CDR1 is KGHSH and CDR2 is LQKENI. DNA of the CDR3: TGTGCCAGCTCACCACGAACTGGACCGGGACAGGGGCCCCACTCTTATGGCTACACCTTC. It is translated as CASSPRTGPGQGPHSYGYTF.

The J gene is TRBJ1-2, the V gene TRBV7-9, with TRBD1 matching over 8 bases. Germline CDR1 and CDR2: SEHNR and FQNEAQ (reference sequence). After removal of 4 bases from V and 4 bases from J, the junction contained 5 bases not matched to a gene. The CDR3 extends over 14 amino acids. The CDR3 loop reads CASSSGQGAYGYTF. The CDR3 DNA follows: TGTGCCAGCAGCTCTGGACAGGGCGCCTATGGCTACACCTTC.

The J gene is TRBJ1-4, the V gene TRBV6-2 or TRBV6-3, with 12 bases fitting TRBD1. The CDR3 runs to 17 residues. Germline V gene data show CDR1 as MNHEY and CDR2 as SVGEGT. V gave up 4 bases and J gave up 5 bases; unmatched junction bases: 8. The CDR3 DNA reads as TGTGCCAGCAGTTCCGGGACAGGGGGCGCCGTAAATGAAAAACTGTTTTTT. The encoded protein is CASSSGTGGAVNEKLFF.

The chain carries TRBV7-2 and TRBJ2-5, with 15 bases identical to TRBD2. There are 18 residues in the CDR3. Germline CDR1 and CDR2: SGHTA and FQGNSA. V gave up 5 bases and J gave up 4 bases; unmatched junction bases: 11. The CDR3 bases are TGTGCCAGCAGCCCCATACGGACTAGCGGGAGGGCAGGAGAGACCCAGTACTTC. Translating it yields CASSPIRTSGRAGETQYF. Using reference TRBV7-2 and TRBJ2-5 for the parts outside the CDR3, the full variable domain is GAGVSQSPSNKVTEKGKDVELRCDPISGHTALYWYRQSLGQGLEFLIYFQGNSAPDKSGLPSDRFSAERTGGSVSTLTIQRTQQEDSAVYLCASSPIRTSGRAGETQYFGPGTRLLVL.

This chain uses TRBV4-3 with TRBJ2-7; TRBD2 matches 9 bases. Germline V gives CDR1 LGHNA, CDR2 YSLEER. Germline trimming cut 5 bases from V and 2 bases from J; bases unmatched to any gene: 7. The CDR3 is made up of 15 amino acids. This CDR3 is CASSLNLAGPYEQYF. CDR3 in DNA: TGCGCCAGCAGCTTAAATCTAGCGGGGCCCTACGAGCAGTACTTC.

J is TRBJ2-2 and V is TRBV5-1, with TRBD2 as a possible D gene (6 bases). The CDR3 length is 14 residues. V gave up 1 base and J gave up 13 bases, with 17 bases separating them. Germline CDR1 reads SGHRS; CDR2 reads YFSETQ. The CDR3 DNA reads as TGCGCCAGCAGCTTGTTAGGGACTGAAGAGCGGCTGTTTTTT. It codes for CASSLLGTEERLFF.

The V and J genes are TRBV19 and TRBJ1-1; D call uncertain. V was clipped by 5 bases and J by 1 base, with 11 bases between them. Germline V gene data show CDR1 as LNHDA and CDR2 as SQIVND (reference sequence). The CDR3 is made up of 14 amino acids. The CDR3 region is CASSPFAANTEAFF. The CDR3 DNA sequence: TGTGCCAGTAGTCCTTTCGCGGCGAACACTGAAGCTTTCTTT.